This T cell receptor beta chain was sequenced in a study of blood T cells in healthy people across ages. A J-beta primer mix and a sample-barcoded 5' primer were used in a second PCR of about 7 to 12 cycles. MiXCR was run by TCRdb on the 5' RACE reads, yielding one entry per CDR3 protein. The sample holds about 780,000 distinct CDR3 sequences, about 45% seen once. The TCR sequence derives from an elderly man in good health. The sequenced material came from blood.

CDR3 protein: CASSLGLGGEGSETQYF. CDR3 DNA: TGTGCCAGCAGCTTAGGGCTCGGGGGAGAGGGGTCAGAGACCCAGTACTTC. The chain has TRBV7-3 and TRBJ2-5, with D tentatively TRBD2 (6 bases). In germline, CDR1 is SGHTA, CDR2 FQGTGA. The CDR3 runs 17 residues. V was pared by 2 bases and J by 4 bases, with 20 bases between.